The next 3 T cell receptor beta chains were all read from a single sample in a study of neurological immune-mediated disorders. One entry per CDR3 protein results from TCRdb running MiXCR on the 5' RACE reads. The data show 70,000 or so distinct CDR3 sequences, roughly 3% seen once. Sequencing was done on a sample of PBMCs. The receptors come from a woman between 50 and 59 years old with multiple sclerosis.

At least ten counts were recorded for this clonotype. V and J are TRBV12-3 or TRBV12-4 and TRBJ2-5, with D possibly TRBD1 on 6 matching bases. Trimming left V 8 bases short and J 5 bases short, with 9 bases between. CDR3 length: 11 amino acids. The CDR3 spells CASGTRETQYF. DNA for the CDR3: TGTGCCAGCGGGACAAGGGAGACCCAGTACTTC.

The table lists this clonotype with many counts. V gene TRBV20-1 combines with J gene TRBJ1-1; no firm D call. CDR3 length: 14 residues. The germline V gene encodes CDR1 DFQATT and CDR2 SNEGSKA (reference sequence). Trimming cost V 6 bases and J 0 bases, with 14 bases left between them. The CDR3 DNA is TGCAGTGCCAACCAGGAAGTTATGAACACTGAAGCTTTCTTT. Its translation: CSANQEVMNTEAFF.

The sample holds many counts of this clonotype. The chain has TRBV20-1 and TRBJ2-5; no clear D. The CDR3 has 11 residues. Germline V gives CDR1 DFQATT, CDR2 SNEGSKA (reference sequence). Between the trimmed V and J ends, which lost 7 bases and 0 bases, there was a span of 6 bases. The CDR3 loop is CSGADQETQYF. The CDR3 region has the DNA TGCAGTGGGGCGGACCAAGAGACCCAGTACTTC.